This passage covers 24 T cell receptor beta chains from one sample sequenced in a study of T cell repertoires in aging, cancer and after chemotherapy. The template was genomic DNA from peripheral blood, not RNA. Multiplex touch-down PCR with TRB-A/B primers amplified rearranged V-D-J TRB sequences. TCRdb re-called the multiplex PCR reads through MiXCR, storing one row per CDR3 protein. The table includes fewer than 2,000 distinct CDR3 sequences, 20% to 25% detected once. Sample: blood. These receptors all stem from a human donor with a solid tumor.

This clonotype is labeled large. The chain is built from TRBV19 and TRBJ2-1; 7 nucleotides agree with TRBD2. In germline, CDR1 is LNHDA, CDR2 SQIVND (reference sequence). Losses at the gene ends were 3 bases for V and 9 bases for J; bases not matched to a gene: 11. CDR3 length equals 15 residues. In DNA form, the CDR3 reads TGTGCCAGTAGTATCACGCGGGAGAGATGGGGTGAGCAGTTCTTC. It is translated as CASSITRERWGEQFF.

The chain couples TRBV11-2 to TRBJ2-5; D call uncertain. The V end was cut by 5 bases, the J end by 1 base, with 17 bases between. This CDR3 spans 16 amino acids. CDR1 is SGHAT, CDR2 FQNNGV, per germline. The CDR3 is CASSKELRLGQETQYF. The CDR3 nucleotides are TGTGCCAGCAGCAAAGAGCTTCGGCTCGGCCAAGAGACCCAGTACTTC.

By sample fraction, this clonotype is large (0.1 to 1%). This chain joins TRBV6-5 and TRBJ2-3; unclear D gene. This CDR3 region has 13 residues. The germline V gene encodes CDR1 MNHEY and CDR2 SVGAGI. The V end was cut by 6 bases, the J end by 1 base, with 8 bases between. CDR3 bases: TGTGCCAGCAGATCTCCGGGCACAGATACGCAGTATTTT. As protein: CASRSPGTDTQYF.

CDR3 protein: CASSSSGLSTEAFF. CDR3 bases: TGTGCCAGCAGTTCCTCGGGGCTGAGCACTGAAGCTTTCTTT. The rearrangement joins TRBV28 to TRBJ1-1; the D gene is possibly TRBD1 (5 bases). Trimming took 4 bases from V and 4 from J, leaving 13 bases between them. Germline-derived CDR1 and CDR2 are MDHEN and SYDVKM. The CDR3 is made up of 14 amino acids.

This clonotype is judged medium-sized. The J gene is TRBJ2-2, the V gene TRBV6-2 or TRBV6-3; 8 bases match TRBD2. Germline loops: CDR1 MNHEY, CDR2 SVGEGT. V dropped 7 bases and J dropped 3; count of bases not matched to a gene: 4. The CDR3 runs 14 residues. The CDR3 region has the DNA TGTGCCAGCAAAGCGGGAGTCGACACCGGGGAGCTGTTTTTT. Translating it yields CASKAGVDTGELFF.

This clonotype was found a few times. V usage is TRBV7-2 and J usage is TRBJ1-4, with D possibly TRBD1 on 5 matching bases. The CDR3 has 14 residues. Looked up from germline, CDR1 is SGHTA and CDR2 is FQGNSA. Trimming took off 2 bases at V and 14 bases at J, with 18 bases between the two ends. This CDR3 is CASSLYRQGGGLFF. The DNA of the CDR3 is TGTGCCAGCAGCTTATACCGTCAGGGCGGAGGGCTGTTTTTT.

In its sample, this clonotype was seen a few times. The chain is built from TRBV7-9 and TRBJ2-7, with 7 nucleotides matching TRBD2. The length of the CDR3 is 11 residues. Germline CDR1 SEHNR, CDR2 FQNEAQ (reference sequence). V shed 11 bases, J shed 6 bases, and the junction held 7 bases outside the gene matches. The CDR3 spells CAGRGSGEQYF. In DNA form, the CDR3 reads TGTGCCGGGAGGGGTAGTGGCGAGCAGTACTTC. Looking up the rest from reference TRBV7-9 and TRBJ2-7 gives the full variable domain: DTGVSQNPRHKITKRGQNVTFRCDPISEHNRLYWYRQTLGQGPEFLTYFQNEAQLEKSRLLSDRFSAERPKGSFSTLEIQRTEQGDSAMYLCAGRGSGEQYFGPGTRLTVT.

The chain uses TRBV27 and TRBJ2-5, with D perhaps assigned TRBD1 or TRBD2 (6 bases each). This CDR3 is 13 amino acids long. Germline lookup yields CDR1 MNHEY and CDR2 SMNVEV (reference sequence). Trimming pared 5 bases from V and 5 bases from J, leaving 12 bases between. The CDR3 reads CASSMGGWETQYF. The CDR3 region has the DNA TGTGCCAGCAGTATGGGGGGCTGGGAGACCCAGTACTTC.

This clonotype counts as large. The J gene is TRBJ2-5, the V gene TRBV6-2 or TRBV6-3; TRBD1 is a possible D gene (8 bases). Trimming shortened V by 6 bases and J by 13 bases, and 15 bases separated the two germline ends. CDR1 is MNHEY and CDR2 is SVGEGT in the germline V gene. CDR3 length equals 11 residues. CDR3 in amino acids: CASSSTGGAYF. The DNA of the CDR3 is TGTGCCAGCAGCAGTACAGGGGGGGCGTACTTC.

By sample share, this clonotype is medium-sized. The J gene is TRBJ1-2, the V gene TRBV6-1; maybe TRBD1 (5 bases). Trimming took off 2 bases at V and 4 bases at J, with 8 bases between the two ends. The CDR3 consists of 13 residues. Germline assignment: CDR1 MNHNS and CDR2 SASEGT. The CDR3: CASSEWGSYGYTF. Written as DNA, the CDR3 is TGTGCCAGCAGTGAATGGGGCAGCTATGGCTACACCTTC.

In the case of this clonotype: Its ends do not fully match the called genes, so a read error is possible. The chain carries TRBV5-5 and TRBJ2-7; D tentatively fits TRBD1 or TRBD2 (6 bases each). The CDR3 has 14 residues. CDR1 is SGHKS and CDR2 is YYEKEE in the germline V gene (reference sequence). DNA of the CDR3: TGCGCCAGCAGCTTGGGGGGCAGGGCGTCCGAGCAGTACTTC. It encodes CASSLGGRASEQYF.

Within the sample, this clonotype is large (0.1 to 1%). This chain's CDR3 is CASGRGEETQYF. For the CDR3, the DNA is TGTGCCAGTGGGAGGGGTGAGGAGACCCAGTACTTC. The chain employs TRBV19 and TRBJ2-5; TRBD2 matches 7 bases. Germline CDR1 and CDR2: LNHDA and SQIVND (reference sequence). The CDR3 has 12 residues. With V trimmed by 8 bases and J by 5 bases, 5 bases remained unmatched.

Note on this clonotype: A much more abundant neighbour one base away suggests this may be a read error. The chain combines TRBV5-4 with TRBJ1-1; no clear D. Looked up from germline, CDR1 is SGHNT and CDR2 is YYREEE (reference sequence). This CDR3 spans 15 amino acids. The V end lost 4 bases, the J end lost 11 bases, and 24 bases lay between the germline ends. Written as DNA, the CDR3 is TGTGCCAGCAGCGGACCCCAAGACATTTCCTTGGCGGCTTTCTTT. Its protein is CASSGPQDISLAAFF.

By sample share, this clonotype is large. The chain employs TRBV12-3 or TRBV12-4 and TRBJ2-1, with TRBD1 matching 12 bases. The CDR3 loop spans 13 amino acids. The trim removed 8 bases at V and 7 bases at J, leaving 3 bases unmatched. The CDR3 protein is CASGTGGLNEQFF. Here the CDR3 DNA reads TGTGCCAGCGGGACAGGGGGCTTGAATGAGCAGTTCTTC.

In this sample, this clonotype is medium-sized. CDR3 nucleotide sequence: TGTGCCAGCGAAACAGACGCTGGAAACACCATATATTTT. Encoded protein: CASETDAGNTIYF. The chain is built from TRBV19 and TRBJ1-3, with D uncertain. There are 13 residues in the CDR3. Germline lookup yields CDR1 LNHDA and CDR2 SQIVND (reference sequence). Deletions cut 9 bases from V and 2 bases from J, with 11 bases between. Full variable domain (rest looked up from reference TRBV19 and TRBJ1-3): DGGITQSPKYLFRKEGQNVTLSCEQNLNHDAMYWYRQDPGQGLRLIYYSQIVNDFQKGDIAEGYSVSREKKESFPLTVTSAQKNPTAFYLCASETDAGNTIYFGEGSWLTVV.

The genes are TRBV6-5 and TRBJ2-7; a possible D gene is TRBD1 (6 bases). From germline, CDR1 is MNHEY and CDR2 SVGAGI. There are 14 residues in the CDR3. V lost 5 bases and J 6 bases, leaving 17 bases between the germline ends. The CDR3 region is CASSDYQDRPEQYF. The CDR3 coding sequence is TGTGCCAGCAGTGATTACCAAGACAGGCCCGAGCAGTACTTC.

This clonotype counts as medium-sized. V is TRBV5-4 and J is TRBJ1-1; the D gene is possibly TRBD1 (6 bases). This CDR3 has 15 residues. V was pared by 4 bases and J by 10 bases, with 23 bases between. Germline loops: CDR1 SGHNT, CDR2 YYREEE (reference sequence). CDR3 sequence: CASSGGSQGGSLAFF. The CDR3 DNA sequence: TGTGCCAGCAGCGGGGGCTCACAGGGTGGCTCTTTAGCTTTCTTT.

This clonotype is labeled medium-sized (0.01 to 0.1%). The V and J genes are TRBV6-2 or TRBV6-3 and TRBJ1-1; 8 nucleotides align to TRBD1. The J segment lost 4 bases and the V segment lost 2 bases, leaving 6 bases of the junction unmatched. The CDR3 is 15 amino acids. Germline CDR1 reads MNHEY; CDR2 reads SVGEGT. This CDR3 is CASSYVRGLSTEAFF. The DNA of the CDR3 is TGTGCCAGCAGTTACGTCAGGGGGCTTAGCACTGAAGCTTTCTTT.

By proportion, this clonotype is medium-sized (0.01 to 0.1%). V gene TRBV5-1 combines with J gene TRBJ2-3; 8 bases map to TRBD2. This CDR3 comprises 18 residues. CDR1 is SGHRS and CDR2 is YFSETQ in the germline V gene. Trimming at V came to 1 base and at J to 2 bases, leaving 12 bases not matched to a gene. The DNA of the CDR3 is TGCGCCAGCAGCTTGCCCGGTTCGAGCGGGAGACTCACAGATACGCAGTATTTT. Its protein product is CASSLPGSSGRLTDTQYF.

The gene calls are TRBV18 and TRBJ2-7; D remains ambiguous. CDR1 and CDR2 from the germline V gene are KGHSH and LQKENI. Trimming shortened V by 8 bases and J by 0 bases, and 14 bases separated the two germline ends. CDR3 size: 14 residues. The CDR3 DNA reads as TGTGCCAGCGCCTTAGACTGGACCTCCTACGAGCAGTACTTC. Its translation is CASALDWTSYEQYF.

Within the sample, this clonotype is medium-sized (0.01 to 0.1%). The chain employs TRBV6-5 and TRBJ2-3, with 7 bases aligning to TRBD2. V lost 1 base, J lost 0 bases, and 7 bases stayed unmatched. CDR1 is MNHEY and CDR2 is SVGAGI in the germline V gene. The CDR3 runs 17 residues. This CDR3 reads CASSYFRRELSTDTQYF. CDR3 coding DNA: TGTGCCAGCAGTTACTTCCGGCGGGAGCTTAGCACAGATACGCAGTATTTT.

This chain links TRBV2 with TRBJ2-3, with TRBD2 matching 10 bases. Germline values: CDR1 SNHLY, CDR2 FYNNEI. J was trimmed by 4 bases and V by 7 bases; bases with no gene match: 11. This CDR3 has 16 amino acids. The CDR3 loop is CASTPQASGSADTQYF. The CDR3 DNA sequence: TGTGCCAGCACCCCCCAGGCTAGCGGGAGTGCAGATACGCAGTATTTT.

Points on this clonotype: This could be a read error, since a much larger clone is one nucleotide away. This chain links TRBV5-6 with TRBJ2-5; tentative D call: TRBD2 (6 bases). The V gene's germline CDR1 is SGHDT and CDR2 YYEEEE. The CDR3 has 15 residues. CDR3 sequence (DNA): TGTGCCAGCAGCCCTTATGCCTGGGGAGGAGAGACCAAGTACTTC. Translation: CASSPYAWGGETKYF.

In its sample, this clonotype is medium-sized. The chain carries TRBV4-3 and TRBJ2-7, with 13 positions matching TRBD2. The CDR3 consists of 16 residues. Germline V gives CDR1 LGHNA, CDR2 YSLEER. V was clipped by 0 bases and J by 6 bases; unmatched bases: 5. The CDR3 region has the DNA TGCGCCAGCAGCCAAGAGTGGGGACTAGCGGGAAGCGAGCAGTACTTC. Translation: CASSQEWGLAGSEQYF.